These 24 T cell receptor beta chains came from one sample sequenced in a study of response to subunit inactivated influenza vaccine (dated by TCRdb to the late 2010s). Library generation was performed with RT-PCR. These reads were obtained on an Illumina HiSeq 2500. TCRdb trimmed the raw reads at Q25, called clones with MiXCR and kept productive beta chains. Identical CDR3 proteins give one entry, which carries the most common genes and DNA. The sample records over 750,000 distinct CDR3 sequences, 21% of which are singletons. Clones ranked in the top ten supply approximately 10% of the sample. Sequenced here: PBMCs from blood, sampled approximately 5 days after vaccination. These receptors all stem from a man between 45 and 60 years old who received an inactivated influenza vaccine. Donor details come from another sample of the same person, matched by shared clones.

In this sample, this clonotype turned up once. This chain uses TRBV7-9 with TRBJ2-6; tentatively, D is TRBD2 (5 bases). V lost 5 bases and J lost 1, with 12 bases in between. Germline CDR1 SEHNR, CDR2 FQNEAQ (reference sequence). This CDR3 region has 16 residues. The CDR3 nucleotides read TGTGCCAGCAGCCCACCGAGGGTTTCTGGGGCCAACGTCCTGACTTTC. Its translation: CASSPPRVSGANVLTF. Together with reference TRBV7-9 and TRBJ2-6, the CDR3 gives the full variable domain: DTGVSQNPRHKITKRGQNVTFRCDPISEHNRLYWYRQTLGQGPEFLTYFQNEAQLEKSRLLSDRFSAERPKGSFSTLEIQRTEQGDSAMYLCASSPPRVSGANVLTFGAGSRLTVL.

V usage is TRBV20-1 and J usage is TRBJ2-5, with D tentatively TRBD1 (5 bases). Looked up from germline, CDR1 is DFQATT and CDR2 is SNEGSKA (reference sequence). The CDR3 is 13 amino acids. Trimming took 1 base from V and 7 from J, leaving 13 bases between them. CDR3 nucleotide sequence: TGCAGTGCTAGAGTCCAGGGCGGCGGGACCCAGTACTTC. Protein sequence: CSARVQGGGTQYF.

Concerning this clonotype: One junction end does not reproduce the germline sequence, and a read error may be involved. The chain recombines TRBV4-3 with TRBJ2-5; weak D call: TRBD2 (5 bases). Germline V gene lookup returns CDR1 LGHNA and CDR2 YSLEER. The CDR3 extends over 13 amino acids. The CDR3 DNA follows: TGCACCAGCAGCCCGGACTTGGGGGAGACCCAGTACTTC. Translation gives CTSSPDLGETQYF.

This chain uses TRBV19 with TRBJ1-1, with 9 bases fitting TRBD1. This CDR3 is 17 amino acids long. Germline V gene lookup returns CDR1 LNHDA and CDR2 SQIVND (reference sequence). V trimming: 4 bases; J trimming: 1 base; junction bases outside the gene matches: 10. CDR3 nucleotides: TGTGCCAGTAGTACGCTACAGGGGGCCTCAAGGAACACTGAAGCTTTCTTT. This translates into CASSTLQGASRNTEAFF.

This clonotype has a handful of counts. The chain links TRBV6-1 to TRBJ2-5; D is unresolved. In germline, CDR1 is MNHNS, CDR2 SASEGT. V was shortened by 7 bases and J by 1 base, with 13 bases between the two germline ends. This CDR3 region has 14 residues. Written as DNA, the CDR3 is TGTGCCAGCAAAGCAGGACCCCTCCAAGAGACCCAGTACTTC. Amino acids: CASKAGPLQETQYF.

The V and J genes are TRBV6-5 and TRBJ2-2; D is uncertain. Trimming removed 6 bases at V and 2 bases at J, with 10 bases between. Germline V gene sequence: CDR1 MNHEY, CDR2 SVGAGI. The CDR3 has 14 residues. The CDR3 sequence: CASRYRLNTGELFF. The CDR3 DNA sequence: TGTGCCAGCAGATATAGACTCAACACCGGGGAGCTGTTTTTT.

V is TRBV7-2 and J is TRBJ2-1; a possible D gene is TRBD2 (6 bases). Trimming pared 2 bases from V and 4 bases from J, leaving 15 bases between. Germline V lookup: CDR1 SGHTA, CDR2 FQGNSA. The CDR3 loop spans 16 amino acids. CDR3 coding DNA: TGTGCCAGCAGCTTAATGGGACTCTCACATTACAATGAGCAGTTCTTC. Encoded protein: CASSLMGLSHYNEQFF.

The CDR3 DNA reads as TGCGCCAGCAGCCTTGGACAGTCCGGAGTCACTGAAGCTTTCTTT. It is translated as CASSLGQSGVTEAFF. This chain uses TRBV5-1 with TRBJ1-1; weak D call: TRBD1 (6 bases). CDR3 length: 15 amino acids. Trimming stripped 4 bases from V and 4 bases from J, with 17 bases between. Germline V gives CDR1 SGHRS, CDR2 YFSETQ. The complete variable domain, with remaining parts taken from reference TRBV5-1 and TRBJ1-1, reads KAGVTQTPRYLIKTRGQQVTLSCSPISGHRSVSWYQQTPGQGLQFLFEYFSETQRNKGNFPGRFSGRQFSNSRSEMNVSTLELGDSALYLCASSLGQSGVTEAFFGQGTRLTVV.

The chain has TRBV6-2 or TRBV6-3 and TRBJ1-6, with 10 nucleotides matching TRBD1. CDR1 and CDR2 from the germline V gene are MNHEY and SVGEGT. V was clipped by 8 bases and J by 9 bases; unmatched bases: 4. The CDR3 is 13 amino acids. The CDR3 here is CASRGTGVSPLHF. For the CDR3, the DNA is TGTGCCAGCCGCGGGACAGGGGTTTCACCCCTCCACTTT.

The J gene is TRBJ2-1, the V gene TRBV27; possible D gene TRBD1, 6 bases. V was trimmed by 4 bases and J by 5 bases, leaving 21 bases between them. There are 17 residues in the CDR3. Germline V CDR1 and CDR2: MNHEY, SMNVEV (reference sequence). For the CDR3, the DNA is TGTGCCAGCAGTTCGACCTACAGGGTGAGTTACGACAATGAGCAGTTCTTC. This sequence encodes CASSSTYRVSYDNEQFF.

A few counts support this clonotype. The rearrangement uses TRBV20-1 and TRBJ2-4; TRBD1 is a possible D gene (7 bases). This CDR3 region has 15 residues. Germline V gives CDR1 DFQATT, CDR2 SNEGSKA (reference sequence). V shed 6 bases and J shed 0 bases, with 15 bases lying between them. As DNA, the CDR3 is TGCAGTGCCAGGGGGACGGGACTAGCCAAAAACATTCAGTACTTC. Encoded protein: CSARGTGLAKNIQYF.

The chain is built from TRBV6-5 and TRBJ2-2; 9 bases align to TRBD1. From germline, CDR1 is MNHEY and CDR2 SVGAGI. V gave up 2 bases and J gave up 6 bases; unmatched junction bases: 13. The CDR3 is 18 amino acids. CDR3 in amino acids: CASSYPTRGTGFPGELFF. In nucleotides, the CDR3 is TGTGCCAGCAGTTACCCGACCCGCGGGACAGGGTTTCCCGGGGAGCTGTTTTTT.

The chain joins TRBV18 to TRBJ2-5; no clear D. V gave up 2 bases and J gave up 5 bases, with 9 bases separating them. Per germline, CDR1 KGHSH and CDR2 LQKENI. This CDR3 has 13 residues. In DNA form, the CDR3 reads TGTGCCAGCTCACCAATCTCTCCTGAGACCCAGTACTTC. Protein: CASSPISPETQYF. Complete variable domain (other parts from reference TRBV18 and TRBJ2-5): NAGVMQNPRHLVRRRGQEARLRCSPMKGHSHVYWYRQLPEEGLKFMVYLQKENIIDESGMPKERFSAEFPKEGPSILRIQQVVRGDSAAYFCASSPISPETQYFGPGTRLLVL.

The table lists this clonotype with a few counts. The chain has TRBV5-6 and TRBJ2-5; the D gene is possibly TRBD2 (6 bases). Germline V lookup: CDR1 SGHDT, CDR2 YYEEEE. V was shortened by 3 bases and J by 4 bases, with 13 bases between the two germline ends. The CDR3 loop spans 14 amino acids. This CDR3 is CASSWDWSGETQYF. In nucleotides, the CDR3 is TGTGCCAGCAGCTGGGACTGGTCCGGAGAGACCCAGTACTTC.

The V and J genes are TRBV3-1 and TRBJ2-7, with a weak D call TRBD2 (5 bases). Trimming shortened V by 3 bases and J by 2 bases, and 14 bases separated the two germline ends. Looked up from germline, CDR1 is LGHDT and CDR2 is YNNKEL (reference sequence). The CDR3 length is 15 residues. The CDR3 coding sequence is TGTGCCAGCAGCCACCCCGGACGGGGAACCTACGAGCAGTACTTC. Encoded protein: CASSHPGRGTYEQYF.

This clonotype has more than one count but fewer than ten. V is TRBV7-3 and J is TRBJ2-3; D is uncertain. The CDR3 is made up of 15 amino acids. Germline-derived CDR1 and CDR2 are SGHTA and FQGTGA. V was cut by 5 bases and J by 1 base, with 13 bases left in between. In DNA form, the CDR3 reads TGTGCCAGCAGCCCCGCGGTCGGAGGCACAGATACGCAGTATTTT. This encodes CASSPAVGGTDTQYF. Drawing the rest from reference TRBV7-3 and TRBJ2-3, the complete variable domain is GAGVSQTPSNKVTEKGKYVELRCDPISGHTALYWYRQSLGQGPEFLIYFQGTGAADDSGLPNDRFFAVRPEGSVSTLKIQRTERGDSAVYLCASSPAVGGTDTQYFGPGTRLTVL.

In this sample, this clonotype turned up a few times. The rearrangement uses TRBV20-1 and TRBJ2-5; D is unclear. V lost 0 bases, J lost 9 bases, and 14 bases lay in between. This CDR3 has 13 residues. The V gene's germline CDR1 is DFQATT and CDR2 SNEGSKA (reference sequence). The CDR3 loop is CSARDLRLGAQYF. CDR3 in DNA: TGCAGTGCTAGAGATCTGAGGCTTGGGGCCCAGTACTTC.

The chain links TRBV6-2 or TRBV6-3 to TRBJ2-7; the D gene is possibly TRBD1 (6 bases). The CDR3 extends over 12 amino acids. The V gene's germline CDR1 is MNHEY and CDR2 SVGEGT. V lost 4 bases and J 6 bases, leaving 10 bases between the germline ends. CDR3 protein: CASSLGHAEQYF. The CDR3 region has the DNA TGTGCCAGCAGTTTGGGACACGCCGAGCAGTACTTC.

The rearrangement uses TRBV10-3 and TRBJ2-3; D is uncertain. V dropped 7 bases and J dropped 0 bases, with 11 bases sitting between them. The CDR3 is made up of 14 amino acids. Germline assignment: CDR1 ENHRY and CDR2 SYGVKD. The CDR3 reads CAINRFESTDTQYF. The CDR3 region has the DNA TGTGCCATCAATCGATTCGAGAGCACAGATACGCAGTATTTT.

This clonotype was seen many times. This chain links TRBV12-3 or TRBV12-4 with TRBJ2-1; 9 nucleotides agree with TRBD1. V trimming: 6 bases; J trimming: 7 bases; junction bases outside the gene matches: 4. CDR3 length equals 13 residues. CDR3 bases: TGTGCCAGCAGCCCGGACAGGGGTAATGAGCAGTTCTTC. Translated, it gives CASSPDRGNEQFF.

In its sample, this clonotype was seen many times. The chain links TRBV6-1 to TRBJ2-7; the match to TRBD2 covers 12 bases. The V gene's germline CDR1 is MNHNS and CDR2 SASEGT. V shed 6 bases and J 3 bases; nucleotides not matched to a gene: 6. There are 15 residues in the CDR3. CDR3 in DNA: TGTGCCAGCAGCCCCGGACTAGCGGGGAGCTACGAGCAGTACTTC. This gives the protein CASSPGLAGSYEQYF.

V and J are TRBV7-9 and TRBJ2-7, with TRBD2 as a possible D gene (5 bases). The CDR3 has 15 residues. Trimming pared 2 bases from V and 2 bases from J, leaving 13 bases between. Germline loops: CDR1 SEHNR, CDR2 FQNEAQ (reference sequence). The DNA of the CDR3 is TGTGCCAGCAGCTTAAATCGGGGTTTCGCCTACGAGCAGTACTTC. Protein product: CASSLNRGFAYEQYF.

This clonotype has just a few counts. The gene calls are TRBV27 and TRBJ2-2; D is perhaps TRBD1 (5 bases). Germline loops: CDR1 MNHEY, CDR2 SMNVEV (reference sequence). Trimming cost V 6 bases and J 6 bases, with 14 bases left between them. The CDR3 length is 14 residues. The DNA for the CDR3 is TGTGCCAGCAGGACAGCCCAGGTGCCCGGGGAGCTGTTTTTT. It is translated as CASRTAQVPGELFF.

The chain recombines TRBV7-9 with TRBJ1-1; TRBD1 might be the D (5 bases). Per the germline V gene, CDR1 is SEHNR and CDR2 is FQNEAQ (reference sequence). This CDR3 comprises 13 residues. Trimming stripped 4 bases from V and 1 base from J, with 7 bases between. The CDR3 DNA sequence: TGTGCCAGCAGCTGGACACCGAACACTGAAGCTTTCTTT. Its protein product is CASSWTPNTEAFF.